Reported below is one T cell receptor (beta chain). The V gene lost 2 bases and the J gene lost 5 bases, with 21 bases spanning the gap. Per germline, CDR1 MGHDK and CDR2 SYGVNS. CDR3 length: 17 amino acids. This entry comes from a study of blood T cell repertoires in COVID-19. Turning to the study itself: Samples taken during acute and convalescent COVID-19 were collected in the United States, Italy and Spain.

The data were produced by immunoSEQ multiplex PCR, yet TCRdb's version contains in-frame clones alone and is incomplete. The sample includes 250,000 to 350,000 clones, approximately 88% of them seen just once. Sequenced material: peripheral blood. The chain is built from TRBV25-1 and TRBJ2-5; D possibly corresponds to TRBD1 (6 bases). The TCR sequence derives from a woman aged 40 to 49 who had recovered from COVID-19. The CDR3: CASSEGYLNRAGETQYF. For the CDR3, the DNA is TGTGCCAGCAGTGAAGGGTACTTAAACAGGGCTGGGGAGACCCAGTACTTC.